A single sample is the source of the 12 T cell receptor beta chains below, sequenced in a study of blood T cell repertoires in COVID-19. The assay was immunoSEQ multiplex PCR, and TCRdb's table has in-frame clones only and misses some. The sample lists 60,000 to 85,000 clones, roughly 81% seen once, with approximately 10% in the top ten. The sample consisted of peripheral blood. These receptors were collected from a man in his sixties with COVID-19, enrolled during active disease.

The rearrangement links TRBV6-1 to TRBJ1-5; unclear D gene. The CDR3 runs to 15 residues. CDR1 and CDR2 (germline): MNHNS, SASEGT. The V end was cut by 0 bases, the J end by 5 bases, with 11 bases between. CDR3 amino acids: CASSEAATLDQPQHF. The CDR3 coding sequence is TGTGCCAGCAGTGAAGCAGCTACGTTAGATCAGCCCCAGCATTTT.

This clone was seen once. The chain couples TRBV24-1 to TRBJ2-1, with TRBD2 identical over 14 bases. The CDR3 totals 18 residues. CDR1 is KGHDR, CDR2 SFDVKD, per germline. V was clipped by 4 bases and J by 2 bases; unmatched bases: 6. The CDR3 sequence is CATSDPTSGRAPYNEQFF. The CDR3 nucleotides are TGTGCCACCAGTGACCCGACTAGCGGGAGGGCCCCCTACAATGAGCAGTTCTTC.

The CDR3 reads CASSSPGGLTFF. The CDR3 coding sequence is TGTGCCAGCAGCTCCCCCGGAGGGTTGACTTTCTTT. The V call is TRBV11-2, the J call TRBJ1-1; D remains unclear. CDR1 is SGHAT, CDR2 FQNNGV, per germline. With 4 bases removed from V and 12 bases from J, the gap between germline ends came to 15 bases. CDR3 length: 12 amino acids.

The chain joins TRBV5-5 to TRBJ2-1; possibly TRBD2 for D (5 bases). The germline gives CDR1 SGHKS, CDR2 YYEKEE (reference sequence). V was trimmed by 2 bases and J by 10 bases, leaving 13 bases between them. This CDR3 has 13 residues. CDR3 in amino acids: CASSLVLAEEQFF. The CDR3 DNA follows: TGTGCCAGCAGCTTAGTCCTAGCTGAAGAGCAGTTCTTC. Variable domain in full (rest from reference TRBV5-5 and TRBJ2-1): DAGVTQSPTHLIKTRGQQVTLRCSPISGHKSVSWYQQVLGQGPQFIFQYYEKEERGRGNFPDRFSARQFPNYSSELNVNALLLGDSALYLCASSLVLAEEQFFGPGTRLTVL.

The chain employs TRBV6-5 and TRBJ2-5, with TRBD2 as a possible D gene (7 bases). V was clipped by 0 bases and J by 5 bases, with 13 bases between them. The CDR3 contains 15 residues. Germline V gene lookup returns CDR1 MNHEY and CDR2 SVGAGI. This chain's CDR3 is CASSYSAGEGETQYF. DNA for the CDR3: TGTGCCAGCAGTTACTCTGCAGGGGAGGGGGAGACCCAGTACTTC.

The chain employs TRBV6-4 and TRBJ2-6, with 9 bases identical to TRBD2. V lost 2 bases, J lost 4 bases, and 6 bases stayed unmatched. This CDR3 comprises 17 residues. Germline V gene data show CDR1 as MRHNA and CDR2 as SNTAGT. The CDR3, as DNA: TGTGCCAGCAGTGACGGTAGCGGGAGTACAGGGGCCAACGTCCTGACTTTC. Its protein is CASSDGSGSTGANVLTF.

V gene TRBV6-5 combines with J gene TRBJ1-1; 7 nucleotides align to TRBD1. The CDR3 is made up of 13 amino acids. V shed 6 bases, J shed 3 bases, and the junction held 4 bases outside the gene matches. Germline loops: CDR1 MNHEY, CDR2 SVGAGI. The DNA of the CDR3 is TGTGCCAGCAGAGCCACAGGGGACACTGAAGCTTTCTTT. Its protein is CASRATGDTEAFF.

The V gene is TRBV3-1 (or the pseudogene TRBV3-2), the J gene TRBJ2-5, with 8 bases identical to TRBD2. In germline, CDR1 is LGHDT, CDR2 YNNKEL (reference sequence). The CDR3 runs 13 residues. V lost 5 bases, J lost 5 bases, and 4 bases stayed unmatched. CDR3 bases: TGTGCCAGCAGCTTAGCGGGACGGGAGACCCAGTACTTC. Protein product: CASSLAGRETQYF.

The rearrangement joins TRBV7-9 to TRBJ1-1; 7 bases agree with TRBD1. The CDR3 covers 14 residues. The germline V gene encodes CDR1 SEHNR and CDR2 FQNEAQ (reference sequence). The J segment lost 3 bases and the V segment lost 2 bases, leaving 3 bases of the junction unmatched. CDR3 coding DNA: TGTGCCAGCAGCTTACGGCAGGGGGACACTGAAGCTTTCTTT. Its translation: CASSLRQGDTEAFF.

In its sample, this clone was seen a few times. CDR3 protein: CACEEWGLGGYTF. In DNA, the CDR3 is TGTGCCTGCGAGGAGTGGGGCTTGGGTGGCTACACCTTC. The rearrangement joins TRBV2 to TRBJ1-2, with D perhaps matching TRBD1 (5 bases). The CDR3 length is 13 residues. CDR1 and CDR2 (germline): SNHLY, FYNNEI. V dropped 11 bases and J dropped 7 bases, with 20 bases sitting between them.

The chain recombines TRBV7-2 with TRBJ2-1; D is possibly TRBD2 (6 bases). V lost 2 bases, J lost 4 bases, and 12 bases lay in between. The CDR3 runs to 15 residues. CDR1 and CDR2 from the germline V gene are SGHTA and FQGNSA. CDR3 region: CASSLQGGGYNEQFF. The CDR3 DNA is TGTGCCAGCAGCTTACAGGGAGGAGGATACAATGAGCAGTTCTTC.

The CDR3 protein is CASSEEDGQGPGYTF. CDR3 coding DNA: TGTGCCAGCAGTGAGGAAGATGGACAGGGGCCCGGCTACACCTTC. This rearrangement joins TRBV6-1 to TRBJ1-2; 9 nucleotides agree with TRBD1. The germline V gene has CDR1 MNHNS and CDR2 SASEGT. This CDR3 contains 15 residues. V trimming: 3 bases; J trimming: 8 bases; junction bases outside the gene matches: 10.